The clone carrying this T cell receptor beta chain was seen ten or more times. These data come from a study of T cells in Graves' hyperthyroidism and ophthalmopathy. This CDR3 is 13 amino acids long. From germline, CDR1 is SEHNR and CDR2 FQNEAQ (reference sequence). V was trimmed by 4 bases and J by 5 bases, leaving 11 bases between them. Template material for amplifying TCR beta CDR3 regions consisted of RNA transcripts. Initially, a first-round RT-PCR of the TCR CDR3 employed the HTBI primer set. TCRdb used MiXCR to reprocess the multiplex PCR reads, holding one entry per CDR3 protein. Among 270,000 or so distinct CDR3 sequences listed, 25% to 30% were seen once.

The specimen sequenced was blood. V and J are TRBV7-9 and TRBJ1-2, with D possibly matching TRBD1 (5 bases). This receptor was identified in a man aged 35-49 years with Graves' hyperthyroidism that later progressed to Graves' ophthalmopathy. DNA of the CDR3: TGTGCCAGCAGCTCAGTCAGGGTTTATGGCTACACCTTC. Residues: CASSSVRVYGYTF.